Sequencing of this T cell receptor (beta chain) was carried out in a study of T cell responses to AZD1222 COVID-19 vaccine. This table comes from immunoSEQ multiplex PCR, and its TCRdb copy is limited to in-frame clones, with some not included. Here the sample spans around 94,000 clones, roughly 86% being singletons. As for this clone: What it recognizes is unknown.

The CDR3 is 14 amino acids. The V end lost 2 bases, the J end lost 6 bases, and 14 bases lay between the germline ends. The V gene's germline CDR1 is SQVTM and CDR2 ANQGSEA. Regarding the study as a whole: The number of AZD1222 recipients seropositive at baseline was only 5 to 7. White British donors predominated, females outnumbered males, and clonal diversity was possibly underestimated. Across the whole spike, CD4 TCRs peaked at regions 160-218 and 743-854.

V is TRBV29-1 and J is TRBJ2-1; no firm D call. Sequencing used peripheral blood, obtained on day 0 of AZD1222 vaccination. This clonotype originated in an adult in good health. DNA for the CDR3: TGCAGCGTTGAACCCAGGTTAGATGGCAATGAGCAGTTCTTC. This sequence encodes CSVEPRLDGNEQFF.